The 7 T cell receptor beta chains in this list originate from one sample, sequenced in a study of T cells in localized non-small cell lung cancer. TCRdb keeps only in-frame clones here, not all; method: immunoSEQ multiplex PCR. The table shows over 3,500 clones, with around 30% occurring only once. The starting material was lung tumor tissue, obtained before any cancer treatment. The receptors were sampled from a male donor at least 60 years old with stage I lung adenocarcinoma.

The chain has TRBV10-2 and TRBJ1-1; D unclear. The CDR3 spans 14 residues. V lost 3 bases, J lost 1 base, and 9 bases lay in between. Germline V gene lookup returns CDR1 WSHSY and CDR2 SAAADI. The CDR3 loop is CASSEDGSNTEAFF. The CDR3 nucleotides read TGCGCCAGCAGTGAAGACGGTTCGAACACTGAAGCTTTCTTT.

The chain couples TRBV6-8 to TRBJ2-4, with D possibly being TRBD1 (5 bases). CDR3 length: 12 amino acids. With 9 bases removed from V and 4 bases from J, the gap between germline ends came to 10 bases. Per germline, CDR1 MNHGY and CDR2 SAAAGT. DNA of the CDR3: TGTGCCAGGGGCCAGGGAAAAAACATTCAGTACTTC. Amino acid sequence: CARGQGKNIQYF.

This clone was seen a few times. The chain links TRBV7-5 to TRBJ2-2; the table's TRBD2 call for D was not verified on the DNA. TRBV7-5 is a listed pseudogene. The CDR3 consists of 16 residues. The CDR3 loop is CASSPPRGGGSGELFF. CDR3 DNA: TGTGCCAGCAGCCCCCCGCGGGGAGGGGGGAGCGGGGAGCTGTTTTTT.

This clone has a handful of counts. The J gene is TRBJ1-2, the V gene TRBV30; D ambiguous. This CDR3 region has 17 residues. Between the trimmed V and J ends, which lost 1 base and 10 bases, there was a span of 28 bases. Germline V lookup: CDR1 GTSNPN, CDR2 SVGIG (reference sequence). In DNA form, the CDR3 reads TGTGCCTGGAGTGCCGACCTCTTTTCCGGGCCCCTATACCACTACACCTTC. Protein sequence: CAWSADLFSGPLYHYTF.

This sequence joins TRBV14 and TRBJ1-3, with D unresolved. There are 15 residues in the CDR3. The V end was cut by 4 bases, the J end by 0 bases, with 10 bases between. Germline lookup yields CDR1 SGHDN and CDR2 FVKESK. The CDR3 DNA is TGTGCCAGCAGCCTGTTAGGCCTCTCTGGAAACACCATATATTTT. Translating gives CASSLLGLSGNTIYF.

The V and J genes are TRBV29-1 and TRBJ2-3; D remains ambiguous. The V gene lost 3 bases and the J gene lost 1 base, with 5 bases spanning the gap. Per the germline V gene, CDR1 is SQVTM and CDR2 is ANQGSEA. This CDR3 comprises 12 residues. As DNA, the CDR3 is TGCAGCGTTGACGTAGGCACAGATACGCAGTATTTT. Translation: CSVDVGTDTQYF.

The CDR3 DNA reads as TGTGCCTGGAATATCCAACGGGGCTTGGATGGCTACACCTTC. Translating it yields CAWNIQRGLDGYTF. This chain joins TRBV30 and TRBJ1-2, with D possibly matching TRBD1 (5 bases). The germline V gene has CDR1 GTSNPN and CDR2 SVGIG (reference sequence). The CDR3 length is 14 residues. The germline V and J ends were trimmed by 4 bases and 6 bases, with 18 bases remaining between them.